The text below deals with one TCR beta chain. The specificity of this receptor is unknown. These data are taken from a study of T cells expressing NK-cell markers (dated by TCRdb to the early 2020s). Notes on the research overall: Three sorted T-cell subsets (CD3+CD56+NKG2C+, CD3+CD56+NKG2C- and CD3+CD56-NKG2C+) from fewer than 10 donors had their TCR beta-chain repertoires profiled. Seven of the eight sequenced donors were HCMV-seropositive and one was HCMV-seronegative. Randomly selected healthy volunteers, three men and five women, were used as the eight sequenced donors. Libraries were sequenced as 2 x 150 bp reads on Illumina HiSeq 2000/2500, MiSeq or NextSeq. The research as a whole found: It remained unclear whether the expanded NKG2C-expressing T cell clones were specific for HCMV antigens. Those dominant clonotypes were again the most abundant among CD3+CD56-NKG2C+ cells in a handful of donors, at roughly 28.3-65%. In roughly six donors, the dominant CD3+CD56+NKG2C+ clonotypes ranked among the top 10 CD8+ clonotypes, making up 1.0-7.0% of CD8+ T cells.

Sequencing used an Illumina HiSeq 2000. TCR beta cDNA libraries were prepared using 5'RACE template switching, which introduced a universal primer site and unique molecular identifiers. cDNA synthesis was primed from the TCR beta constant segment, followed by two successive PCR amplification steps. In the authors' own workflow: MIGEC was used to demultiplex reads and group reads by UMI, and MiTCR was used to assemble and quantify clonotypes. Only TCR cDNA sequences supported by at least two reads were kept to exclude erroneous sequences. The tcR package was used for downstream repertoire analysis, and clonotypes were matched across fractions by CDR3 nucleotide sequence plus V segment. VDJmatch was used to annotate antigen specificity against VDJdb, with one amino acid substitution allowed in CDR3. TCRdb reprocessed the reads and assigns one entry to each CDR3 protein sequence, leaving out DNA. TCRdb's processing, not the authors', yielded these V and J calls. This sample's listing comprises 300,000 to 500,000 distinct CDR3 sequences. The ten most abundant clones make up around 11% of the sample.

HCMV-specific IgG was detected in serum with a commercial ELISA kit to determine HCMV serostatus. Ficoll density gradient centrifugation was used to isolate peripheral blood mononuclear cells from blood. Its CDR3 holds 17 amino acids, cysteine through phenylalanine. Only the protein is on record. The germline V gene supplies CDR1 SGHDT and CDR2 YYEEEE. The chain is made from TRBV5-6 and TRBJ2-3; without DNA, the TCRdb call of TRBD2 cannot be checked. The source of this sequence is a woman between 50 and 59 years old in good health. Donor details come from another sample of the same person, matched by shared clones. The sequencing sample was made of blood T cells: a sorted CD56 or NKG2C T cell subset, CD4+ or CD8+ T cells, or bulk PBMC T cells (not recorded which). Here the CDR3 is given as CASSLGLAGVGTDTQYF.